This T cell receptor (beta chain) is from a study of blood T cell repertoires in COVID-19. Some clones are missing from TCRdb's copy, which holds only in-frame ones; the method was immunoSEQ multiplex PCR. The sample has over 80,000 clones, more than 70% seen once. Germline trimming cut 6 bases from V and 4 bases from J; bases unmatched to any gene: 8. The germline CDR1 and CDR2 sequences are KGHSH and LQKENI. There are 14 residues in the CDR3. The receptor comes from a woman aged 55-69 years with acute or convalescent COVID-19. The chain employs TRBV18 and TRBJ1-1; 7 bases fit TRBD1. The sample comprised peripheral blood. CDR3 coding DNA: TGTGCCAGCTCTCACAGGGGAGGTAGCACTGAAGCTTTCTTT. This gives the protein CASSHRGGSTEAFF. The full variable domain, with the rest looked up from reference TRBV18 and TRBJ1-1, is NAGVMQNPRHLVRRRGQEARLRCSPMKGHSHVYWYRQLPEEGLKFMVYLQKENIIDESGMPKERFSAEFPKEGPSILRIQQVVRGDSAAYFCASSHRGGSTEAFFGQGTRLTVV.